The clone carrying this T cell receptor (beta chain) was detected a few times. No antigen is known for it. With constant-segment primers, 5'RACE yielded cDNA libraries of TCR alpha and TCR beta that carried sample barcodes and UMIs. TCRdb reprocessed the 5' RACE reads via MiXCR and lists one record per CDR3 protein. This table holds around 200,000 distinct CDR3 sequences, roughly a tenth found once. This entry belongs to a study of T-cell memory formation after mild COVID-19. Overall study results and limits: CD4+ contracting clones were mainly CM and EM; CD8+ ones, EMRA.

This CDR3 has 11 residues. Germline values: CDR1 SGHNT, CDR2 YENEEA. V was pared by 5 bases and J by 8 bases, with 7 bases between. Sequenced material: PBMCs or a T cell subset sorted from them (not recorded which). The chain couples TRBV11-3 to TRBJ2-1; D perhaps matches TRBD2 (5 bases). The TCR was taken from a man aged 18 to 30 who had mild COVID-19 (a few samples of this study predate the infection). Cell type and time point are not known. The CDR3 loop reads CASSRGDEQFF. The DNA of the CDR3 is TGTGCCAGCAGCCGGGGAGATGAGCAGTTCTTC.